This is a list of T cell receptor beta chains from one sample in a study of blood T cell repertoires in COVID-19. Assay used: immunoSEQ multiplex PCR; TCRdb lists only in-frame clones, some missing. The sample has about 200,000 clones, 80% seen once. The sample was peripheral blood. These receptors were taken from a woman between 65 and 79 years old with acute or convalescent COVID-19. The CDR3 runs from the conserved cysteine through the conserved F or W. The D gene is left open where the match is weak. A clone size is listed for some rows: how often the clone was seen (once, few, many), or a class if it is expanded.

cdr3_aa: CASSLRGAQETQYF
cdr3_nt: TGTGCCAGCAGCTTGCGGGGGGCCCAAGAGACCCAGTACTTC
clone_size: NA
j_call: TRBJ2-5
v_call: TRBV5-4
d_call: NA

cdr3_aa: CASSIDPGTSGRAGRNEQFF
cdr3_nt: TGTGCCAGTAGTATAGATCCGGGGACTAGCGGGAGGGCGGGTCGAAATGAGCAGTTCTTC
clone_size: few
j_call: TRBJ2-1
v_call: TRBV19
d_call: TRBD2

cdr3_aa: CASSLRVVNEKLFF
cdr3_nt: TGTGCCAGCAGCCTCAGGGTCGTTAATGAAAAACTGTTTTTT
clone_size: NA
j_call: TRBJ1-4
v_call: TRBV3-1/TRBV3-2
d_call: NA

cdr3_aa: CASSYSVTGDYGYTF
cdr3_nt: TGTGCCAGCAGTTACTCGGTCACAGGGGACTATGGCTACACCTTC
clone_size: NA
j_call: TRBJ1-2
v_call: TRBV6-2/TRBV6-3
d_call: TRBD1

cdr3_aa: CASSKVDRGLEETQYF
cdr3_nt: TGTGCCAGCAGCAAGGTCGACAGGGGGCTTGAGGAGACCCAGTACTTC
clone_size: NA
j_call: TRBJ2-5
v_call: TRBV21-1
d_call: NA

cdr3_aa: CASSRGQLSLYTF
cdr3_nt: TGTGCCAGCAGCCGGGGACAGCTCTCCCTCTACACCTTC
clone_size: NA
j_call: TRBJ1-2
v_call: TRBV14
d_call: TRBD1

cdr3_aa: CASSLTGGGSPLHF
cdr3_nt: TGTGCCAGCAGCCTCACAGGGGGCGGTTCACCCCTCCACTTT
clone_size: NA
j_call: TRBJ1-6
v_call: TRBV2
d_call: TRBD1

cdr3_aa: CATHPGQAAGYTF
cdr3_nt: TGTGCCACCCATCCGGGACAGGCCGCCGGCTACACCTTC
clone_size: NA
j_call: TRBJ1-2
v_call: TRBV2
d_call: TRBD1

cdr3_aa: CASSLGQGAPRKLFF
cdr3_nt: TGTGCCAGCAGCCTGGGACAGGGGGCGCCGCGGAAACTGTTTTTT
clone_size: few
j_call: TRBJ1-4
v_call: TRBV7-2
d_call: TRBD1

cdr3_aa: CASRLRTGFYEQYF
cdr3_nt: TGTGCCAGCCGACTCCGGACAGGGTTCTACGAGCAGTACTTC
clone_size: few
j_call: TRBJ2-7
v_call: TRBV6-5
d_call: TRBD1

cdr3_aa: CASSFGEILGYEQYF
cdr3_nt: TGTGCCAGCAGTTTCGGGGAGATTCTAGGCTACGAGCAGTACTTC
clone_size: NA
j_call: TRBJ2-7
v_call: TRBV28
d_call: NA

cdr3_aa: CASSEARDSPLHF
cdr3_nt: TGTGCCAGCAGTGAAGCGCGGGATTCACCCCTCCACTTT
clone_size: NA
j_call: TRBJ1-6
v_call: TRBV2
d_call: NA

cdr3_aa: CASSETGGPFEAFF
cdr3_nt: TGCGCCAGCAGTGAGACGGGGGGGCCCTTCGAAGCTTTCTTT
clone_size: few
j_call: TRBJ1-1
v_call: TRBV10-1
d_call: NA

cdr3_aa: CASSPSGGDLYEQYF
cdr3_nt: TGTGCCAGCAGTCCTTCGGGCGGGGACCTCTACGAGCAGTACTTC
clone_size: NA
j_call: TRBJ2-7
v_call: TRBV6-6
d_call: NA

cdr3_aa: CASSEAVGAELFF
cdr3_nt: TGTGCCAGCAGTGAAGCGGTGGGAGCGGAGCTGTTTTTT
clone_size: NA
j_call: TRBJ2-2
v_call: TRBV6-1
d_call: NA

cdr3_aa: CASSRERPTFYGYTF
cdr3_nt: TGTGCCAGCAGCCGGGAGAGGCCAACCTTTTATGGCTACACCTTC
clone_size: NA
j_call: TRBJ1-2
v_call: TRBV2
d_call: NA

cdr3_aa: CASSPRLGGEETQYF
cdr3_nt: TGTGCCAGCAGCCCCAGACTAGGAGGGGAAGAGACCCAGTACTTC
clone_size: NA
j_call: TRBJ2-5
v_call: TRBV5-4
d_call: NA

cdr3_aa: CAWSPTGTGLNLNGYTF
cdr3_nt: TGTGCCTGGAGTCCTACAGGGACAGGCTTGAACCTTAATGGCTACACCTTC
clone_size: NA
j_call: TRBJ1-2
v_call: TRBV30
d_call: TRBD1

cdr3_aa: CASSPSHRDSKKYGYTF
cdr3_nt: TGTGCCAGCAGCCCCTCACACCGGGACAGTAAAAAGTATGGCTACACCTTC
clone_size: NA
j_call: TRBJ1-2
v_call: TRBV3-1/TRBV3-2
d_call: TRBD1

cdr3_aa: CASNIAGLYNEQFF
cdr3_nt: TGCGCCAGCAATATAGCGGGACTTTACAATGAGCAGTTCTTC
clone_size: NA
j_call: TRBJ2-1
v_call: TRBV10-1
d_call: TRBD2

cdr3_aa: CASSEGEQDTQYF
cdr3_nt: TGTGCCAGCAGTGAAGGGGAGCAAGATACGCAGTATTTT
clone_size: NA
j_call: TRBJ2-3
v_call: TRBV6-1
d_call: NA

cdr3_aa: CANSKQGGETQYF
cdr3_nt: TGTGCCAACAGTAAACAGGGAGGGGAGACCCAGTACTTC
clone_size: NA
j_call: TRBJ2-5
v_call: TRBV6-2/TRBV6-3
d_call: NA

cdr3_aa: CATSDQGWRDTQYF
cdr3_nt: TGTGCCACCAGTGACCAGGGATGGCGGGATACGCAGTATTTT
clone_size: few
j_call: TRBJ2-3
v_call: TRBV24-1
d_call: NA

cdr3_aa: CASGLEVNTEAFF
cdr3_nt: TGTGCCAGCGGGTTGGAGGTTAACACTGAAGCTTTCTTT
clone_size: NA
j_call: TRBJ1-1
v_call: TRBV6-5
d_call: NA

cdr3_aa: CASRPADNSQETQYF
cdr3_nt: TGTGCCAGCAGGCCCGCGGACAATTCCCAAGAGACCCAGTACTTC
clone_size: NA
j_call: TRBJ2-5
v_call: TRBV27
d_call: NA